This TCR beta chain came from a study of monozygotic twins with inflammatory bowel disease. Study results and caveats: In the analysis, different T cell subtypes could not be told apart.

The CDR3 consists of 16 residues. Germline lookup yields CDR1 SGHKS and CDR2 YYEKEE (reference sequence). Template switching introduced UMIs that contain a 6-nucleotide sample barcode. After re-calling the 5' RACE reads, TCRdb lists one entry per CDR3 protein, DNA absent. The sample's table shows some 150,000 distinct CDR3 sequences. A word on this clonotype: Its specificity is not known.

This sequence joins TRBV5-5 and TRBJ2-1; TCRdb gives TRBD1 as the D gene, but with no DNA this cannot be confirmed. This TCR was sampled from a human donor with ulcerative colitis or Crohn's disease, or a healthy co-twin of an affected twin (not recorded which). The sample comprised blood. The CDR3 is CASSLGGLQHYNEQFF.